Listed below are T cell receptor beta chains from one sample, sequenced in a study of cytomegalovirus exposure and HLA in healthy donors. Generated by immunoSEQ multiplex PCR, the TCRdb table keeps only in-frame clones and is missing some. This sample carries 90,000 to 120,000 clones, 78% of them seen once, and the ten largest clones take 1.5% to 2%. Sample: PBMCs. These receptors originate from a woman in her forties in good health and CMV-seronegative. Each CDR3 is given with its conserved first and last residue. The D gene is left open where the match is weak. Clone size is given for some rows only: seen once, a few or many times, or a class if the clone is expanded.

v_call	j_call	clone_size	d_call	cdr3_aa	cdr3_nt
TRBV7-9	TRBJ1-2	NA	NA	CASKGPPTAGYTF	TGTGCCAGCAAGGGGCCACCCACCGCGGGCTACACCTTC
TRBV9	TRBJ2-7	NA	TRBD2	CASSPGTSSYEQYF	TGTGCCAGCAGCCCCGGGACTAGCTCCTACGAGCAGTACTTC
TRBV6-5	TRBJ1-5	NA	TRBD1	CASSFLGTGDQPQHF	TGTGCCAGCAGTTTCCTCGGGACAGGGGATCAGCCCCAGCATTTT
TRBV5-1	TRBJ2-1	NA	NA	CASSPWEGGDEQFF	TGCGCCAGCAGCCCCTGGGAGGGGGGCGATGAGCAGTTCTTC
TRBV13	TRBJ2-7	NA	TRBD1	CASSLGDRGNNEQYF	TGTGCCAGCAGCTTAGGGGACAGGGGAAACAACGAGCAGTACTTC
TRBV30	TRBJ1-4	NA	NA	CAWSVGQGTEKLFF	TGTGCCTGGAGTGTAGGGCAGGGGACCGAAAAACTGTTTTTT
TRBV7-3	TRBJ2-1	few	NA	CASSFRLDSDEQFF	TGTGCCAGCAGCTTCAGACTAGACAGCGATGAGCAGTTCTTC
TRBV28	TRBJ2-3	NA	TRBD1	CASRTGGLNGDTQYF	TGTGCCAGCAGAACAGGGGGCCTTAACGGAGATACGCAGTATTTT
TRBV11-2	TRBJ1-2	few	TRBD1	CASSALRTGQNYGYTF	TGTGCCAGCAGCGCACTCAGGACAGGACAAAACTATGGCTACACCTTC
TRBV28	TRBJ2-7	NA	NA	CASSLPGHGYEQYF	TGTGCCAGCAGTTTACCGGGACACGGCTACGAGCAGTACTTC
TRBV29-1	TRBJ2-5	NA	NA	CSVVLSVKETQYF	TGCAGCGTGGTACTTAGCGTAAAAGAGACCCAGTACTTC
TRBV6-1	TRBJ2-1	once	NA	CASSELATPYNEQFF	TGTGCCAGCAGTGAACTAGCAACACCGTACAATGAGCAGTTCTTC
TRBV14	TRBJ2-7	NA	TRBD2	CASSQVGLADYYEQYF	TGTGCCAGCAGCCAGGTGGGACTAGCCGACTACTACGAGCAGTACTTC
TRBV5-5	TRBJ2-7	NA	NA	CASSLMDSSVYEQYF	TGTGCCAGCAGCTTGATGGACAGCTCCGTTTACGAGCAGTACTTC
TRBV4-2	TRBJ2-7	NA	TRBD2	CASSQELAGDREQYF	TGTGCCAGCAGCCAAGAACTAGCGGGAGATCGAGAGCAGTACTTC
TRBV10-1	TRBJ1-1	NA	NA	CASSERDLMNTEAFF	TGCGCCAGCAGTGAGCGGGATTTGATGAACACTGAAGCTTTCTTT
TRBV28	TRBJ2-3	NA	NA	CASSSRLARDTQYF	TGTGCCAGCAGTTCTCGCCTAGCCAGAGATACGCAGTATTTT
TRBV27	TRBJ1-5	NA	NA	CASSTISGDYRHSNQPQHF	TGTGCCAGCAGTACTATCTCGGGGGACTATAGACATAGCAATCAGCCCCAGCATTTT
TRBV4-2	TRBJ2-3	NA	TRBD2	CASSQDGTSGGTDTQYF	TGTGCCAGCAGCCAAGATGGGACTAGCGGGGGCACAGATACGCAGTATTTT
TRBV27	TRBJ1-4	once	NA	CASSYTRTNEKLFF	TGTGCCAGCAGTTACACCCGCACTAATGAAAAACTGTTTTTT
TRBV6-4	TRBJ1-2	NA	NA	CASSWTVHYGYTF	TGTGCCAGCAGCTGGACAGTCCACTATGGCTACACTTTC
TRBV4-2	TRBJ2-7	NA	NA	CASSQGGSYEQYF	TGTGCCAGCAGCCAAGGCGGATCCTACGAGCAGTACTTC
TRBV6-5	TRBJ1-2	NA	NA	CASSYSRDNYGYTF	TGTGCCAGCAGTTACTCCCGGGATAACTATGGCTACACCTTC
TRBV9	TRBJ1-2	once	NA	CASFSPDRLYGYTF	TGTGCCAGCTTTTCCCCGGACCGACTATATGGCTACACCTTC
TRBV5-6	TRBJ2-7	NA	NA	CASSLGALSTREQYF	TGTGCCAGCAGCTTGGGCGCTCTCTCAACGAGGGAGCAGTACTTC
TRBV27	TRBJ2-7	NA	NA	CATRRQGKSYEQYF	TGTGCCACCAGGAGGCAGGGGAAATCCTACGAGCAGTACTTC
TRBV11-2	TRBJ2-5	NA	NA	CASSFRPGLLYQETQYF	TGTGCCAGCAGCTTCCGACCGGGACTCTTGTACCAAGAGACCCAGTACTTC
TRBV11-2	TRBJ2-7	once	NA	CASSPKYEQYF	TGTGCCAGCAGCCCAAAATACGAGCAGTACTTC
TRBV20-1	TRBJ2-7	NA	NA	CSASTAYEQYF	TGCAGTGCTAGTACGGCCTACGAGCAGTACTTC
TRBV14	TRBJ2-7	NA	TRBD2	CASSQASGSYEQYF	TGTGCCAGCAGCCAAGCTAGCGGGAGCTACGAGCAGTACTTC
TRBV19	TRBJ2-7	NA	TRBD1	CASSMTGGSYEQYF	TGTGCCAGTAGTATGACAGGGGGCTCCTACGAGCAGTACTTC
TRBV7-7	TRBJ2-5	NA	NA	CASSLNLANGETQYF	TGTGCTAGCAGCTTGAACCTAGCGAACGGAGAGACCCAGTACTTC
TRBV28	TRBJ2-7	NA	TRBD2	CASSLGVRLAGAHEQYF	TGTGCCAGCAGTTTAGGGGTAAGGCTAGCGGGAGCCCACGAGCAGTACTTC
TRBV11-2	TRBJ1-1	NA	NA	CASSPPHLAAEAFF	TGTGCCAGCAGCCCTCCACACTTAGCGGCTGAAGCTTTCTTT
TRBV4-3	TRBJ2-5	few	NA	CASSPGRGQETQYF	TGCGCCAGCAGCCCTGGGAGGGGGCAAGAGACCCAGTACTTC
TRBV28	TRBJ2-5	NA	TRBD2	CASSSRTSGRPIGTQYF	TGTGCCAGCAGTTCCAGGACTAGCGGGAGGCCGATAGGGACCCAGTACTTC
TRBV4-3	TRBJ2-3	NA	NA	CASSQDWVRATSTDTQYF	TGCGCCAGCAGCCAAGATTGGGTTCGAGCGACGAGCACAGATACGCAGTATTTT
TRBV18	TRBJ1-5	NA	TRBD1	CASSWDRDQPQHF	TGTGCCAGCTCCTGGGACAGGGATCAGCCCCAGCATTTT
TRBV27	TRBJ2-2	NA	NA	CASSRTGIRDTGELFF	TGTGCCAGCAGTCGCACAGGGATACGGGACACCGGGGAGCTGTTTTTT
TRBV5-1	TRBJ1-2	NA	TRBD1	CASSWGPGDRKYGYTF	TGCGCCAGCAGCTGGGGGCCGGGGGACAGGAAATATGGCTACACCTTC
TRBV19	TRBJ1-2	NA	TRBD1	CASSATGPYGYTF	TGTGCCAGTAGTGCGACAGGGCCGTATGGCTACACCTTC
TRBV11-2	TRBJ2-3	NA	TRBD2	CASSLGAGGTDTQYF	TGTGCCAGCAGCTTAGGGGCGGGGGGCACAGATACGCAGTATTTT
TRBV19	TRBJ1-5	few	NA	CASSTRTASNQPQHF	TGTGCCAGTAGTACCCGGACAGCGAGCAATCAGCCCCAGCATTTT
TRBV19	TRBJ2-7	NA	NA	CASSIDRVAAVYEQYF	TGTGCCAGTAGTATAGATAGGGTAGCGGCAGTCTACGAGCAGTACTTC
TRBV9	TRBJ2-3	NA	TRBD2	CASSVDPAGGVKDTQYF	TGTGCCAGCAGCGTAGACCCAGCGGGAGGGGTTAAAGATACGCAGTATTTT
TRBV25-1	TRBJ2-7	NA	NA	CASSLTGTYEQYF	TGTGCCAGCAGCCTGACAGGAACCTACGAGCAGTACTTC
TRBV7-2	TRBJ1-5	NA	NA	CASSLEGGLSNQPQHF	TGTGCCAGCAGCTTAGAAGGAGGACTTAGCAATCAGCCCCAGCATTTT
TRBV19	TRBJ1-2	NA	NA	CASSPNAGGIYGYTF	TGTGCCAGTAGTCCGAACGCGGGAGGGATCTATGGCTACACCTTC
TRBV7-2	TRBJ2-3	NA	NA	CASSSRDLRNTQYF	TGTGCCAGCAGCTCCCGGGACTTAAGGAATACGCAGTATTTT
TRBV15	TRBJ2-5	NA	NA	CATSGRGGSETQYF	TGTGCCACCAGCGGCCGAGGGGGTTCGGAGACCCAGTACTTC
TRBV19	TRBJ1-1	NA	TRBD1	CASINEGARRAFF	TGTGCCAGTATAAACGAGGGGGCGCGTCGGGCTTTCTTT
TRBV28	TRBJ2-1	NA	TRBD2	CASSFLAGGRRYEQFF	TGTGCCAGCAGTTTCCTAGCGGGAGGGCGTCGGTATGAGCAGTTCTTC
TRBV6-4	TRBJ1-2	NA	NA	CASSDSGGAYGYTF	TGTGCCAGCAGTGACTCCGGGGGGGCATATGGCTACACCTTC
TRBV7-6	TRBJ2-7	NA	NA	CASSLMEANEQYF	TGTGCCAGCAGCCTCATGGAGGCCAACGAGCAGTACTTC
TRBV2	TRBJ2-1	NA	NA	CASSLEGSSYNEQFF	TGTGCCAGCAGCCTGGAGGGAAGCTCCTACAATGAGCAGTTCTTC
TRBV18	TRBJ2-2	NA	NA	CASSIQGSNTGELFF	TGTGCCAGCTCCATACAGGGATCGAACACCGGGGAGCTGTTTTTT
TRBV28	TRBJ2-7	NA	NA	CASGSRSYEQYF	TGTGCCAGCGGTTCCAGATCCTACGAGCAGTACTTC
TRBV7-2	TRBJ2-1	once	TRBD2	CASSLDRSGSLFF	TGTGCCAGCAGCTTAGATAGGAGCGGGAGTTTATTCTTC
TRBV9	TRBJ1-4	NA	NA	CASSVDPGATNEKLFF	TGTGCCAGCAGCGTAGACCCTGGAGCAACTAATGAAAAACTGTTTTTT
TRBV7-9	TRBJ2-7	NA	NA	CASSFNAYEQYF	TGTGCCAGCAGCTTTAATGCCTACGAGCAGTACTTC